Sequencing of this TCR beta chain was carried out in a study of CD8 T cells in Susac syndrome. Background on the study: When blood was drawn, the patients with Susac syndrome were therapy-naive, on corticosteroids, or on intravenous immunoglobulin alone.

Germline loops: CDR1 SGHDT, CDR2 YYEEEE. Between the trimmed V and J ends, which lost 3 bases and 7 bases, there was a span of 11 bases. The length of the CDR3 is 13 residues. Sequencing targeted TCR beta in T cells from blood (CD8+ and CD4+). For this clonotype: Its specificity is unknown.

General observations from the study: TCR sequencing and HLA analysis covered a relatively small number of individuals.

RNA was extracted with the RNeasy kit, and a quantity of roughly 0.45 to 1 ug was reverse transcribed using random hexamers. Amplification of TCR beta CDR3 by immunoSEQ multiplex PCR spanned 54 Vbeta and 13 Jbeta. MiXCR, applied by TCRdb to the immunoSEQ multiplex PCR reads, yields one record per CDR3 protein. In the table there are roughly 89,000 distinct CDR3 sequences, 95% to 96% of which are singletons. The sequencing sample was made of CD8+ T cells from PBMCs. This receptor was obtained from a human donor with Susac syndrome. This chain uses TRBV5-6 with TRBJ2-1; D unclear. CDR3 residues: CASSSALGNEQFF. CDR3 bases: TGTGCCAGCAGCTCCGCCCTGGGGAATGAGCAGTTCTTC. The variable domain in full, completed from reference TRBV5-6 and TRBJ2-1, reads DAGVTQSPTHLIKTRGQQVTLRCSPKSGHDTVSWYQQALGQGPQFIFQYYEEEERQRGNFPDRFSGHQFPNYSSELNVNALLLGDSALYLCASSSALGNEQFFGPGTRLTVL.